Presented here are 8 T cell receptor beta chains from one specimen sequenced in a study of cytomegalovirus exposure and HLA in healthy donors. Primers for the PCR totalled 60 Vbeta and 13 Jbeta. Assay: immunoSEQ multiplex PCR; the TCRdb copy retains only in-frame clones and omits some. Found here are 55,000 to 80,000 clones; the top ten clones hold approximately 2.9%. The sequenced sample consisted of PBMCs. These receptors came from a man aged 35-49 years in good health and CMV-seronegative.

As concerns this clone: The sample contains more than one DNA sequence encoding this CDR3. J is TRBJ2-5 and V is TRBV5-1; perhaps TRBD2 as D (6 bases). Germline CDR1 reads SGHRS; CDR2 reads YFSETQ. Trimming took 3 bases from V and 4 from J, leaving 10 bases between them. This CDR3 region has 13 residues. The CDR3 DNA sequence: TGCGCCAGCAGCTCCGGGGGTCGAGAGACCCAGTACTTC. This translates into CASSSGGRETQYF.

As concerns this clone: One end of the junction does not line up with germline, which may come from a read error. The chain combines TRBV7-7 with TRBJ2-5; 9 nucleotides match TRBD1. CDR3 length equals 16 residues. CDR1 SSHAT and CDR2 FNYEAQ come from the germline V gene (reference sequence). For the CDR3, the DNA is TGTGCTAGCAGCCAGGGGACCGGGACAGGGAGCGAGACCCAGTACTTC. Its translation: CASSQGTGTGSETQYF. Looking up the rest from reference TRBV7-7 and TRBJ2-5 gives the full variable domain: GAGVSQSPRYKVTKRGQDVTLRCDPISSHATLYWYQQALGQGPEFLTYFNYEAQPDKSGLPSDRFSAERPEGSISTLTIQRTEQRDSAMYRCASSQGTGTGSETQYFGPGTRLLVL.

This chain links TRBV7-2 with TRBJ1-5; no clear D gene. Trimming pared 1 base from V and 5 bases from J, leaving 6 bases between. The germline V gene encodes CDR1 SGHTA and CDR2 FQGNSA. The CDR3 contains 13 residues. The CDR3: CASSLGLDQPQHF. In DNA, the CDR3 is TGTGCCAGCAGCTTAGGCCTAGATCAGCCCCAGCATTTT.

The chain recombines TRBV10-1 with TRBJ2-3; 13 positions agree with TRBD2. Looked up from germline, CDR1 is WNHNN and CDR2 is SYGVQD (reference sequence). V was clipped by 0 bases and J by 6 bases; unmatched bases: 3. CDR3 size: 16 residues. The CDR3: CASSESTSGGHDTQYF. Written as DNA, the CDR3 is TGCGCCAGCAGTGAGTCGACTAGCGGGGGGCACGATACGCAGTATTTT.

The chain joins TRBV19 to TRBJ1-4, with TRBD1 matching 11 bases. Germline-derived CDR1 and CDR2 are LNHDA and SQIVND (reference sequence). The CDR3 consists of 15 residues. Germline trimming cut 5 bases from V and 7 bases from J; bases unmatched to any gene: 6. The CDR3 region is CASSALDRGPEKLFF. The CDR3 DNA reads as TGTGCCAGTAGTGCCTTGGACAGGGGGCCTGAAAAACTGTTTTTT.

The genes are TRBV10-3 and TRBJ2-3, with D tentatively TRBD2 (5 bases). Germline V CDR1 and CDR2: ENHRY, SYGVKD. CDR3 size: 16 residues. V was cut by 5 bases and J by 7 bases, with 22 bases left in between. The DNA for the CDR3 is TGTGCCATCAGTCCGACCGATGAGGGTTGGAGCCATACGCAGTATTTT. Protein: CAISPTDEGWSHTQYF.

The gene calls are TRBV7-9 and TRBJ1-1; 7 nucleotides match TRBD1. J was trimmed by 1 base and V by 6 bases; bases with no gene match: 8. Germline lookup yields CDR1 SEHNR and CDR2 FQNEAQ (reference sequence). The CDR3 has 15 amino acids. CDR3 nucleotide sequence: TGTGCCAGCAGGGTAACAGGGGTGGAGAACACTGAAGCTTTCTTT. Encoded protein: CASRVTGVENTEAFF.

The chain combines TRBV2 with TRBJ1-3, with D unclear. Germline V CDR1 and CDR2: SNHLY, FYNNEI. The CDR3 is 14 residues long. The ends were cut back, 4 bases at V and 5 bases at J, with 12 bases in the middle. CDR3 nucleotides: TGTGCCAGCAGTGTACCGACGGAGAGAAACACCATATATTTT. It yields the protein CASSVPTERNTIYF. Variable domain in full (rest from reference TRBV2 and TRBJ1-3): EPEVTQTPSHQVTQMGQEVILRCVPISNHLYFYWYRQILGQKVEFLVSFYNNEISEKSEIFDDQFSVERPDGSNFTLKIRSTKLEDSAMYFCASSVPTERNTIYFGEGSWLTVV.